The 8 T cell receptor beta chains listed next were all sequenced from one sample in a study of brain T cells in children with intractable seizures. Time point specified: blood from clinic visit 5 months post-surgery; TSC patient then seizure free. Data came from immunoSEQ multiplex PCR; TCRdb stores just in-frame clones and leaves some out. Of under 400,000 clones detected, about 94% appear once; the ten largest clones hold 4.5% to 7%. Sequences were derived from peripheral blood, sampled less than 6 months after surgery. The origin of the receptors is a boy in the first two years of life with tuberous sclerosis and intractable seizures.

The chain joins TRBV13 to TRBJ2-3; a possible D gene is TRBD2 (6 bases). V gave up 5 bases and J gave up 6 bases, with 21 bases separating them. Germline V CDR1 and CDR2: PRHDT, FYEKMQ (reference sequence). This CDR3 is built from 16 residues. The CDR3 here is CASSLTRDLVLDTQYF. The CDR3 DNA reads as TGTGCCAGCAGCCTAACCCGGGACTTAGTCTTGGATACGCAGTATTTT.

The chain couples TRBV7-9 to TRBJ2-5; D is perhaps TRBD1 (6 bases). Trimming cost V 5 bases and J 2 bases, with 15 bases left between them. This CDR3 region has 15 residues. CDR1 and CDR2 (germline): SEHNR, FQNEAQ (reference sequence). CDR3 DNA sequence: TGTGCCAGCAGCGAGTCGGGACAACCGCAAGAGACCCAGTACTTC. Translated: CASSESGQPQETQYF.

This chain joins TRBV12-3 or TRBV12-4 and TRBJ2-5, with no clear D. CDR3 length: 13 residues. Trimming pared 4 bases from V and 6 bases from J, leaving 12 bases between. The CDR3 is CASSSPDLKTQYF. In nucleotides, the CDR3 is TGTGCCAGCAGTTCGCCGGACCTGAAGACCCAGTACTTC.

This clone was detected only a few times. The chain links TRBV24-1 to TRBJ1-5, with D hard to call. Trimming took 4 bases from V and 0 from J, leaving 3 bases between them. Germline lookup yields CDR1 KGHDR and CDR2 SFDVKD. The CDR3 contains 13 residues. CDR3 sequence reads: CATSEDSNQPQHF. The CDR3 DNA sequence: TGTGCCACCAGTGAGGATAGCAATCAGCCCCAGCATTTT.

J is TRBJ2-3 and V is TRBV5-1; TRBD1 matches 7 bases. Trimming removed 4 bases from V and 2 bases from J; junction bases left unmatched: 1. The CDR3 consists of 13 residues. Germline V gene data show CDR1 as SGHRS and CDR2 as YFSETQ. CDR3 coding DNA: TGCGCCAGCAGCACAGGGGTCACAGATACGCAGTATTTT. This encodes CASSTGVTDTQYF.

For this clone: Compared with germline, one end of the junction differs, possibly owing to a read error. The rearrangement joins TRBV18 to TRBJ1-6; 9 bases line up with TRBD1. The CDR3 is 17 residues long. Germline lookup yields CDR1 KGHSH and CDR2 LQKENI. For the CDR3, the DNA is TGTGCCAGCTCTCCACCCGGGACAGGGTTGCGCAATTCACCCCTCCACTTT. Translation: CASSPPGTGLRNSPLHF.

The DNA of the CDR3 is TGTGCCAGCATAACTTCCGGCCTCCCGGTGGAAGAAAAACTGTTTTTT. Protein product: CASITSGLPVEEKLFF. This rearrangement joins TRBV2 to TRBJ1-4; D not resolved. The CDR3 is 16 amino acids. Between the trimmed V and J ends, which lost 7 bases and 8 bases, there was a span of 23 bases. Per the germline V gene, CDR1 is SNHLY and CDR2 is FYNNEI.

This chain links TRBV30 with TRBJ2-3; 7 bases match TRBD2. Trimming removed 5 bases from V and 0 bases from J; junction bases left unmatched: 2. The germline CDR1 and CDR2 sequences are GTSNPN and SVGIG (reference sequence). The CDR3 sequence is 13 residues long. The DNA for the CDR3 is TGTGCCTGGGAACTAGCGAGCACAGATACGCAGTATTTT. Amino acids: CAWELASTDTQYF.